Shown below are 23 T cell receptor beta chains from a single sample sequenced in a study of T cell responses to AZD1222 COVID-19 vaccine. Assay used: immunoSEQ multiplex PCR; TCRdb lists only in-frame clones, some missing. Among over 110,000 clones listed, roughly 90% were seen once. The specimen comprised peripheral blood, sampled 28 days after the second AZD1222 dose. Source of these receptors: an adult who received the AZD1222 COVID-19 vaccine.

The gene calls are TRBV5-1 and TRBJ2-7, with TRBD2 identical over 10 bases. Germline CDR1 reads SGHRS; CDR2 reads YFSETQ. CDR3 size: 16 residues. V gave up 0 bases and J gave up 3 bases; unmatched junction bases: 6. CDR3 residues: CASSLGVAGGNYEQYF. DNA of the CDR3: TGCGCCAGCAGCTTGGGGGTAGCGGGAGGCAACTACGAGCAGTACTTC.

The V and J genes are TRBV19 and TRBJ1-5; D not resolved. Germline V gene lookup returns CDR1 LNHDA and CDR2 SQIVND (reference sequence). The CDR3 has 17 amino acids. V lost 0 bases and J 1 base, leaving 13 bases between the germline ends. The CDR3 protein is CASSIDWRRESNQPQHF. In nucleotides, the CDR3 is TGTGCCAGTAGTATAGACTGGCGGCGGGAGAGCAATCAGCCCCAGCATTTT.

V gene TRBV7-8 combines with J gene TRBJ1-3; D uncertain. This CDR3 is built from 14 residues. V was pared by 7 bases and J by 1 base, with 11 bases between. In germline, CDR1 is SGHVS, CDR2 FQNEAQ. Here the CDR3 DNA reads TGTGCCAGCAAAGAGAACCTGTCTGGAAACACCATATATTTT. Translated: CASKENLSGNTIYF.

The chain recombines TRBV11-2 with TRBJ2-1; 11 bases map to TRBD1. With 5 bases clipped from V and 9 bases from J, the junction kept 6 bases outside the gene matches. CDR3 length equals 14 residues. CDR1 is SGHAT and CDR2 is FQNNGV in the germline V gene. Here the CDR3 reads CASSPWTGGGEQFF. Written as DNA, the CDR3 is TGTGCCAGCAGCCCCTGGACAGGGGGCGGTGAGCAGTTCTTC.

The rearrangement uses TRBV6-6 and TRBJ1-2; D unresolved. This CDR3 region has 13 residues. The V end was cut by 8 bases, the J end by 0 bases, with 10 bases between. Germline V gene lookup returns CDR1 MNHNY and CDR2 SVGAGI (reference sequence). The CDR3 here is CASGPESNYGYTF. In nucleotides, the CDR3 is TGTGCCAGCGGGCCGGAGTCTAACTATGGCTACACCTTC.

The CDR3 DNA follows: TGTGCCAGCAGCTTACAGGGAGCCACGGGAGATGAGCAGTTCTTC. It encodes CASSLQGATGDEQFF. The rearrangement uses TRBV7-2 and TRBJ2-1; TRBD2 is a possible D gene (6 bases). Deletions cut 2 bases from V and 8 bases from J, with 16 bases between. The CDR3 is 15 residues long. Looked up from germline, CDR1 is SGHTA and CDR2 is FQGNSA.

The V gene is TRBV7-8, the J gene TRBJ2-1; 10 bases fit TRBD1. CDR3 size: 14 residues. Per the germline V gene, CDR1 is SGHVS and CDR2 is FQNEAQ. V was clipped by 6 bases and J by 8 bases; unmatched bases: 7. The CDR3 here is CASRGQGVSDEQFF. The CDR3 nucleotides read TGTGCCAGCAGAGGACAGGGGGTCTCCGATGAGCAGTTCTTC. The whole variable domain, filled in from reference TRBV7-8 and TRBJ2-1, reads GAGVSQSPRYKVAKRGQDVALRCDPISGHVSLFWYQQALGQGPEFLTYFQNEAQLDKSGLPSDRFFAERPEGSVSTLKIQRTQQEDSAVYLCASRGQGVSDEQFFGPGTRLTVL.

The chain uses TRBV4-2 and TRBJ2-2; 9 bases fit TRBD1. The junction had 8 bases not matched to a gene; V was cut back by 3 bases and J by 6 bases. Germline CDR1 LGHNA, CDR2 YNFKEQ. CDR3 length: 16 amino acids. CDR3 sequence reads: CASSQRDRDIAGELFF. DNA for the CDR3: TGTGCCAGCAGCCAGAGGGACAGGGACATCGCCGGGGAGCTGTTTTTT.

For the CDR3, the DNA is TGTGCCAGCAGTACTCCGGGACAGGGACATCAGCCCCAGCATTTT. Translating it yields CASSTPGQGHQPQHF. The chain combines TRBV28 with TRBJ1-5, with 9 bases matching TRBD1. V trimming: 5 bases; J trimming: 5 bases; junction bases outside the gene matches: 7. This CDR3 comprises 15 residues. The germline V gene has CDR1 MDHEN and CDR2 SYDVKM.

The chain combines TRBV14 with TRBJ2-7; D could derive from TRBD1 or TRBD2 (6 bases each). CDR1 and CDR2 (germline): SGHDN, FVKESK. The CDR3 extends over 15 amino acids. V gave up 2 bases and J gave up 7 bases, with 18 bases separating them. The CDR3 here is CASSQTGARVEEQYV. CDR3 DNA: TGTGCCAGCAGCCAAACGGGGGCGAGAGTTGAAGAGCAGTACGTC.

The chain is built from TRBV7-2 and TRBJ2-3; D not certain. CDR3 length: 13 amino acids. In germline, CDR1 is SGHTA, CDR2 FQGNSA. V dropped 4 bases and J dropped 5 bases, with 10 bases sitting between them. As DNA, the CDR3 is TGTGCCAGCAGCTCGAAGCTGGGAGATACGCAGTATTTT. Translation gives CASSSKLGDTQYF.

V usage is TRBV7-2 and J usage is TRBJ2-2; D gene ambiguous. Trimming shortened V by 1 base and J by 5 bases, and 11 bases separated the two germline ends. The germline gives CDR1 SGHTA, CDR2 FQGNSA. The length of the CDR3 is 15 residues. The CDR3 here is CASSLGVVSTGELFF. CDR3 coding DNA: TGTGCCAGCAGCTTAGGAGTAGTCTCGACCGGGGAGCTGTTTTTT.

The chain employs TRBV3-1 (or the pseudogene TRBV3-2) and TRBJ2-3; the D call may be TRBD1 or TRBD2 (5 bases each). V gave up 4 bases and J gave up 6 bases, with 14 bases separating them. The CDR3 has 14 amino acids. Germline V CDR1 and CDR2: LGHDT, YNNKEL (reference sequence). This chain's CDR3 is CASSPGTLSDTQYF. DNA of the CDR3: TGTGCCAGCAGCCCCGGGACCTTATCGGATACGCAGTATTTT.

The chain employs TRBV5-4 and TRBJ2-5, with 7 bases aligning to TRBD2. From germline, CDR1 is SGHNT and CDR2 YYREEE (reference sequence). The junction had 4 bases not matched to a gene; V was cut back by 4 bases and J by 7 bases. The CDR3 sequence is 12 residues long. CDR3 region: CASSGTIGTQYF. CDR3 nucleotide sequence: TGTGCCAGCAGCGGGACTATCGGGACCCAGTACTTC.

The chain links TRBV6-2 or TRBV6-3 to TRBJ1-5, with unresolved D. Per germline, CDR1 MNHEY and CDR2 SVGEGT. V was pared by 1 base and J by 9 bases, with 7 bases between. The CDR3 covers 12 residues. In nucleotides, the CDR3 is TGTGCCAGCAGTTACTTTCTGCCGCCCCAGCATTTT. It yields the protein CASSYFLPPQHF.

V usage is TRBV19 and J usage is TRBJ1-5, with a possible D match to TRBD1 (5 bases). There are 14 residues in the CDR3. V lost 7 bases and J lost 3, with 13 bases in between. Germline values: CDR1 LNHDA, CDR2 SQIVND (reference sequence). This CDR3 reads CASNPWGDNQPQHF. The CDR3 region has the DNA TGTGCCAGTAACCCCTGGGGGGACAATCAGCCCCAGCATTTT.

The V call is TRBV20-1, the J call TRBJ1-1; D is ambiguous. The CDR3 covers 11 residues. Germline loops: CDR1 DFQATT, CDR2 SNEGSKA (reference sequence). Trimming took 4 bases from V and 7 from J, leaving 10 bases between them. The CDR3 nucleotides are TGCAGTGCTACACCGGGGATTGAAGCTTTCTTT. Translation: CSATPGIEAFF.

The rearrangement uses TRBV7-8 and TRBJ1-6, with a weak D call TRBD1 (6 bases). The CDR3 consists of 15 residues. Germline CDR1 and CDR2: SGHVS and FQNEAQ. Trimming removed 2 bases from V and 5 bases from J, with 10 bases in between. The CDR3 sequence is CASSLTRGDNSPLHF. The CDR3 region has the DNA TGTGCCAGCAGCTTAACCAGGGGAGATAATTCACCCCTCCACTTT.

The J gene is TRBJ2-5, the V gene TRBV30; D gene unclear. The germline V and J ends were trimmed by 2 bases and 5 bases, with 12 bases remaining between them. CDR1 is GTSNPN, CDR2 SVGIG, per germline (reference sequence). The CDR3 runs to 13 residues. The CDR3 spells CAWSSQRWETQYF. In DNA form, the CDR3 reads TGTGCCTGGAGTTCCCAGAGGTGGGAGACCCAGTACTTC.

The J gene is TRBJ1-1, the V gene TRBV10-1; weak D call: TRBD1 (5 bases). Trimming took 4 bases from V and 1 from J, leaving 10 bases between them. The CDR3 loop spans 14 amino acids. Germline V lookup: CDR1 WNHNN, CDR2 SYGVQD (reference sequence). The CDR3 loop is CASSGPGPNTEAFF. For the CDR3, the DNA is TGCGCCAGCAGTGGCCCAGGGCCGAACACTGAAGCTTTCTTT.

V is TRBV19 and J is TRBJ2-1; perhaps TRBD2 as D (5 bases). V was shortened by 6 bases and J by 6 bases, with 9 bases between the two germline ends. Germline V gene lookup returns CDR1 LNHDA and CDR2 SQIVND (reference sequence). The CDR3 consists of 12 residues. The CDR3 loop reads CASRISGNEQFF. The CDR3 coding sequence is TGTGCCAGTAGAATCAGCGGCAATGAGCAGTTCTTC.

This chain connects TRBV19 to TRBJ1-5; the match to TRBD1 covers 7 bases. The CDR3 is 15 residues long. Germline lookup yields CDR1 LNHDA and CDR2 SQIVND (reference sequence). After removal of 7 bases from V and 6 bases from J, the junction contained 12 bases not matched to a gene. Here the CDR3 reads CASTISNTGAQPQHF. Written as DNA, the CDR3 is TGTGCCAGTACCATATCAAATACAGGGGCTCAGCCCCAGCATTTT. Looking up the rest from reference TRBV19 and TRBJ1-5 gives the full variable domain: DGGITQSPKYLFRKEGQNVTLSCEQNLNHDAMYWYRQDPGQGLRLIYYSQIVNDFQKGDIAEGYSVSREKKESFPLTVTSAQKNPTAFYLCASTISNTGAQPQHFGDGTRLSIL.

The V and J genes are TRBV19 and TRBJ2-1, with D possibly matching TRBD2 (6 bases). Looked up from germline, CDR1 is LNHDA and CDR2 is SQIVND (reference sequence). V lost 10 bases to trimming and J lost 8 bases, with 24 bases between them. The CDR3 runs to 15 residues. This CDR3 reads CATSDYGRSTDEQFF. The CDR3 nucleotides read TGTGCCACCTCAGATTACGGGAGATCTACCGATGAGCAGTTCTTC.